The sequence of this TCR beta chain was determined in a study of cytomegalovirus exposure and HLA in healthy donors. The CDR3 has 16 residues. Trimming pared 3 bases from V and 2 bases from J, leaving 16 bases between. CDR1 is SGHVS, CDR2 FNYEAQ, per germline. Vbeta (60) and Jbeta (13) primers were used in the PCR. Clones were sequenced by immunoSEQ multiplex PCR, and TCRdb holds only the in-frame ones, with some missing. This table holds some 130,000 clones, more than 60% found once. Broader study findings: Upon later analysis, TCR association rates were observed to vary by HLA locus, being highest for DRB1 and lowest for HLA-C.

Comments on this clone: The target antigen is unknown.

This sequence originates from a woman in her forties in good health and CMV-seronegative. This chain joins TRBV7-6 and TRBJ2-5, with a tentative D call TRBD2 (7 bases). Sequencing was done on a sample of PBMCs. CDR3 coding DNA: TGTGCCAGCAGCTTGAAGTCGGGGGGCGCTCAAGAGACCCAGTACTTC. This sequence encodes CASSLKSGGAQETQYF. The whole variable domain, remainder taken from reference TRBV7-6 and TRBJ2-5, is GAGVSQSPRYKVTKRGQDVALRCDPISGHVSLYWYRQALGQGPEFLTYFNYEAQQDKSGLPNDRFSAERPEGSISTLTIQRTEQRDSAMYRCASSLKSGGAQETQYFGPGTRLLVL.